This T cell receptor (beta chain) was profiled in a study of blood T cell repertoires in COVID-19 (dated by TCRdb to between 2020 and 2021). Regarding the complete study: Samples covering the acute and convalescent phases of COVID-19 were provided by collaborators in the United States, Italy and Spain. Where HLA class I and class II types were available, the types were taken from metadata supplied by the sample provider, not from assay-based typing. The repertoires were released in a freely available public database intended as a resource for research on the immune response to SARS-CoV-2. The samples were drawn from two sources: the first 160 participants of the ongoing ImmuneRACE study, and 1,254 subjects contributed by 6 global collaborators. A de-identified subject ID, COVID-19 status, age in years and sex were almost always included in the sample metadata. The prospective study material was composed of cDNA or gDNA derived from T cells, B-cell-depleted T cells, or PBMCs. Deeply sampled blood TCRbeta repertoires from subjects exposed to, actively infected with, or recovered from COVID-19 were included in the dataset.

The immunoSEQ Assay, a bias-controlled multiplex PCR, was used to amplify TCRbeta CDR3 regions from genomic DNA. Processing in the source paper ran as follows. Within the assay, amplification of reference gene primers was used to estimate how many nucleated cells each sample contained. Sequence reads were collapsed and filtered to measure the absolute abundance of every unique TCRbeta CDR3 rearrangement. For each sample, productive Simpson clonality was calculated by taking the square root of Simpson's diversity index across productive rearrangements. TCRdb took over this immuneACCESS table, retaining in-frame rearrangements with V and J assigned. Such tables are incomplete; in checked studies, under half of the missing clones stem from an unresolved V gene, and the remainder is unexplained. Clone size and the V and J calls come from that table; the DNA yielded D and trimming. The sample yields over 55,000 clones; 82% were counted once. The ten largest account for about 22% of the sample.

Whole blood was collected in K2EDTA tubes by collaborating institutions according to the institutions' own protocols. For TCRbeta analysis, collaborators shipped samples as frozen whole blood, isolated PBMCs, or DNA extracted from either of those sample types. Beyond this particular receptor, the publication reports: The amount of clinical and demographic metadata varied by source and participant and was provided uncurated.

V loses 5 bases, J loses 4 bases, and the germline ends lie 10 bases apart. Reading from cysteine to phenylalanine, the CDR3 counts 13 amino acids. Just CDR3 DNA is preserved here, 39 bases in frame from base 1. This clone was seen once. Its cognate antigen has yet to be identified. Per-base qualities were not stored, and no clone one base away is much larger. Specimen: peripheral blood. The V gene is TRBV12-3 or TRBV12-4 and the J gene is TRBJ2-3; matching of 5 bases hints at TRBD1 as the D gene. The source is an older woman with acute or convalescent COVID-19. The CDR3 loop reads CASSIGQADTQYF. The sequenced DNA: TGTGCCAGCAGTATAGGACAAGCAGATACGCAGTATTTT.